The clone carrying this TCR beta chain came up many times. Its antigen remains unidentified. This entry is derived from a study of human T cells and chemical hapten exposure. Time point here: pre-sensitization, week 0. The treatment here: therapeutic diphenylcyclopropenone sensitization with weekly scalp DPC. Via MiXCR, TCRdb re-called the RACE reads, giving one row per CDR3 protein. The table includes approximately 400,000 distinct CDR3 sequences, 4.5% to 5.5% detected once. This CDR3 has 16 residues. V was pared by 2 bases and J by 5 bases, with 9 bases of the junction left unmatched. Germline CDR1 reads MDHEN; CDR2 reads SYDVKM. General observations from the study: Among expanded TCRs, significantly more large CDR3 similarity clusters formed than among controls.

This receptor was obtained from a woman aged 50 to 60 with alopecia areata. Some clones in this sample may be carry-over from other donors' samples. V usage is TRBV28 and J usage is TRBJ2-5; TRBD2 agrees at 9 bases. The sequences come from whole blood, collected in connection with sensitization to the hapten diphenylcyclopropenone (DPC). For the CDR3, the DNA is TGTGCCAGCAGTTTAAAGGTCCTAGCGGGAAAGGAGACCCAGTACTTC. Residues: CASSLKVLAGKETQYF.